The source of this TCR beta chain is a study of blood T cell repertoires in COVID-19. Study as a whole: Sample material is recorded as cDNA or gDNA derived from T cells, B-cell-depleted T cells, or PBMCs.

Germline values: CDR1 SQVTM, CDR2 ANQGSEA. The CDR3 runs 14 residues. V gave up 6 bases and J gave up 5 bases; unmatched junction bases: 10. Profiled with immunoSEQ multiplex PCR; TCRdb holds only in-frame clones, not every one. Found here are roughly 67,000 clones, about four fifths of them singletons; the top ten hold 7.5% to 9.5%. This receptor was identified in a man over 45 with active COVID-19. The specimen sequenced was peripheral blood. This sequence joins TRBV29-1 and TRBJ2-1, with 7 bases identical to TRBD1. The CDR3 DNA sequence: TGCAGCGTCCCCAGGGGGAGCGGCGACAATGAGCAGTTCTTC. Residues: CSVPRGSGDNEQFF.